One and the same sample provided the 3 T cell receptor beta chains below, sequenced in a study of shared clonotypes between healthy human individuals. This table comes from immunoSEQ multiplex PCR, and its TCRdb copy is limited to in-frame clones, with some not included. The table records approximately 2.5 million clones, 90% to 95% of them present only once. Sequenced: naive CD4+ T cells sorted from blood. The sample's subset: CD45RA+ positively selected. These receptors all stem from a man younger than 35 in good health.

The chain joins TRBV9 to TRBJ2-2, with a weak D call TRBD2 (5 bases). Per the germline V gene, CDR1 is SGDLS and CDR2 is YYNGEE. CDR3 length: 15 residues. V lost 0 bases and J lost 0, with 6 bases in between. CDR3 sequence reads: CASSVEAANTGELFF. CDR3 DNA sequence: TGTGCCAGCAGCGTAGAAGCGGCGAACACCGGGGAGCTGTTTTTT.

The rearrangement joins TRBV2 to TRBJ2-5, with 8 bases identical to TRBD2. Germline CDR1 and CDR2: SNHLY and FYNNEI. The CDR3 is 15 amino acids. The trim removed 4 bases at V and 4 bases at J, leaving 8 bases unmatched. The CDR3 nucleotides read TGTGCCAGCAGTGTGGGACTAGGAAATTCAGAGACCCAGTACTTC. It is translated as CASSVGLGNSETQYF.

The rearrangement uses TRBV10-1 and TRBJ2-2, with 7 nucleotides matching TRBD1. The CDR3 loop spans 15 amino acids. V gave up 2 bases and J gave up 5 bases; unmatched junction bases: 5. Germline lookup yields CDR1 WNHNN and CDR2 SYGVQD (reference sequence). The CDR3 sequence is CASSENRGKTGELFF. CDR3 sequence (DNA): TGCGCCAGCAGTGAGAACAGGGGAAAAACCGGGGAGCTGTTTTTT.